These 23 T cell receptor beta chains were sequenced from one sample in a study of blood T cell repertoires in COVID-19. Generated by immunoSEQ multiplex PCR, the TCRdb table keeps only in-frame clones and is missing some. The sample contains over 50,000 clones, roughly 88% of which appear only once. Sequencing was carried out using peripheral blood. These receptors were obtained from a man in his forties or fifties with active COVID-19.

This clone was recorded once. The V call is TRBV5-6, the J call TRBJ2-3; the match to TRBD2 covers 8 bases. Trimming removed 4 bases from V and 3 bases from J; junction bases left unmatched: 13. The CDR3 covers 17 residues. The germline V gene encodes CDR1 SGHDT and CDR2 YYEEEE. CDR3: CASSVQRGGHVTDTQYF. The CDR3 nucleotides read TGTGCCAGCAGCGTCCAACGGGGGGGCCACGTTACAGATACGCAGTATTTT.

The chain uses TRBV9 and TRBJ1-4; no clear D gene. Trimming removed 1 base at V and 7 bases at J, with 11 bases between. The CDR3 sequence is 14 residues long. Per the germline V gene, CDR1 is SGDLS and CDR2 is YYNGEE. The CDR3 loop reads CASSVRGGAEKLFF. Written as DNA, the CDR3 is TGTGCCAGCAGCGTACGGGGAGGTGCTGAAAAACTGTTTTTT.

The gene calls are TRBV10-3 and TRBJ1-2; 7 positions agree with TRBD1. Germline CDR1 ENHRY, CDR2 SYGVKD. The CDR3 has 13 amino acids. V was pared by 3 bases and J by 4 bases, with 2 bases of the junction left unmatched. CDR3 in amino acids: CAISEGTAYGYTF. The CDR3 region has the DNA TGTGCCATCAGTGAAGGGACAGCCTATGGCTACACCTTC.

The chain has TRBV7-8 and TRBJ2-4, with a tentative D call TRBD1 (5 bases). CDR1 is SGHVS, CDR2 FQNEAQ, per germline. The ends were cut back, 5 bases at V and 0 bases at J, with 17 bases in the middle. This CDR3 spans 17 amino acids. CDR3 DNA: TGTGCCAGCAGCCCCCCCCGCGACAGTCTAGCCAAAAACATTCAGTACTTC. It encodes CASSPPRDSLAKNIQYF.

The rearrangement joins TRBV29-1 to TRBJ2-3; possibly TRBD2 for D (6 bases). Germline values: CDR1 SQVTM, CDR2 ANQGSEA. This CDR3 spans 13 amino acids. V lost 3 bases and J 5 bases, leaving 12 bases between the germline ends. In DNA form, the CDR3 reads TGCAGCGTTGATCGACGGCGGGAAGATACGCAGTATTTT. Its protein is CSVDRRREDTQYF.

The chain has TRBV19 and TRBJ2-1, with 12 nucleotides matching TRBD2. The CDR3 extends over 16 amino acids. Germline V CDR1 and CDR2: LNHDA, SQIVND (reference sequence). V shed 6 bases, J shed 1 base, and the junction held 4 bases outside the gene matches. CDR3 protein: CASRELAGGSYNEQFF. As DNA, the CDR3 is TGTGCCAGTAGGGAACTAGCGGGGGGTTCCTACAATGAGCAGTTCTTC.

The gene calls are TRBV7-2 and TRBJ1-5, with a weak D call TRBD1 (5 bases). CDR1 and CDR2 (germline): SGHTA, FQGNSA. Trimming removed 1 base at V and 4 bases at J, with 14 bases between. The CDR3 extends over 16 amino acids. This chain's CDR3 is CASSLDGRRGNQPQHF. The CDR3 bases are TGTGCCAGCAGCTTAGACGGCAGGCGGGGGAATCAGCCCCAGCATTTT.

This clone was observed once. J is TRBJ2-1 and V is TRBV27; the D gene is possibly TRBD1 (5 bases). Germline V gene lookup returns CDR1 MNHEY and CDR2 SMNVEV (reference sequence). The V and J ends lost 5 bases and 9 bases respectively, with 26 bases between them. The CDR3 runs 17 residues. The CDR3 protein is CASSPSVFREPKREQFF. The CDR3 coding sequence is TGTGCCAGCAGTCCGTCCGTCTTCAGGGAACCAAAACGTGAGCAGTTCTTC.

The chain combines TRBV3-1 (or the pseudogene TRBV3-2) with TRBJ2-5; TRBD2 aligns across 9 bases. This CDR3 is 14 amino acids long. Losses at the gene ends were 8 bases for V and 2 bases for J; bases not matched to a gene: 6. CDR1 and CDR2 from the germline V gene are LGHDT and YNNKEL (reference sequence). The CDR3 nucleotides are TGTGCCAGCGGATCAAGCGGGGGGCAAGAGACCCAGTACTTC. It translates to CASGSSGGQETQYF.

The chain recombines TRBV19 with TRBJ2-2, with 8 positions matching TRBD1. Per the germline V gene, CDR1 is LNHDA and CDR2 is SQIVND (reference sequence). Germline trimming cut 5 bases from V and 8 bases from J; bases unmatched to any gene: 4. This CDR3 has 13 residues. DNA of the CDR3: TGTGCCAGTAGTGACAGGGGCGAGGGGGAGCTGTTTTTT. This translates into CASSDRGEGELFF.

The chain is built from TRBV27 and TRBJ1-2; D is perhaps TRBD1 (6 bases). Germline assignment: CDR1 MNHEY and CDR2 SMNVEV (reference sequence). The CDR3 totals 15 residues. V was cut by 2 bases and J by 8 bases, with 18 bases left in between. CDR3 amino acids: CASSLIGQGLGGYTF. CDR3 DNA: TGTGCCAGCAGTTTAATAGGTCAGGGGCTAGGCGGCTACACCTTC.

The J gene is TRBJ1-5, the V gene TRBV19; D gene unclear. Per germline, CDR1 LNHDA and CDR2 SQIVND (reference sequence). V was cut by 7 bases and J by 0 bases, with 19 bases left in between. This CDR3 is 17 amino acids long. CDR3 residues: CASTREGSYYSNQPQHF. The CDR3 DNA is TGTGCCAGTACTAGGGAGGGCAGCTATTATAGCAATCAGCCCCAGCATTTT.

V and J are TRBV7-9 and TRBJ2-3; 8 bases map to TRBD1. The CDR3 has 14 residues. Germline lookup yields CDR1 SEHNR and CDR2 FQNEAQ (reference sequence). With 7 bases clipped from V and 2 bases from J, the junction kept 5 bases outside the gene matches. CDR3 loop: CASTLDRATDTQYF. The CDR3 DNA reads as TGTGCCAGCACCCTGGACAGGGCCACAGATACGCAGTATTTT. The complete variable domain, with remaining parts taken from reference TRBV7-9 and TRBJ2-3, reads DTGVSQNPRHKITKRGQNVTFRCDPISEHNRLYWYRQTLGQGPEFLTYFQNEAQLEKSRLLSDRFSAERPKGSFSTLEIQRTEQGDSAMYLCASTLDRATDTQYFGPGTRLTVL.

The chain links TRBV14 to TRBJ2-1, with TRBD2 identical over 11 bases. Germline V gene sequence: CDR1 SGHDN, CDR2 FVKESK. J lost 15 bases, V lost 2 bases, and 6 bases had no gene match. CDR3 length: 13 amino acids. The CDR3 is CASSQRQGLAAFF. CDR3 bases: TGTGCCAGCAGCCAAAGACAGGGACTAGCGGCGTTCTTC.

The chain employs TRBV9 and TRBJ1-1; 7 positions agree with TRBD1. The CDR3 loop spans 13 amino acids. Germline V gene lookup returns CDR1 SGDLS and CDR2 YYNGEE. J gave up 4 bases and V 3 bases, and 3 bases lay outside the gene matches. In DNA, the CDR3 is TGTGCCAGCAGCGCTACAGGGGTCACTGAAGCTTTCTTT. It codes for CASSATGVTEAFF.

The chain employs TRBV5-4 and TRBJ2-3; 8 bases line up with TRBD2. The ends lost 6 bases at V and 4 bases at J; junction bases unmatched: 7. The CDR3 contains 14 residues. The germline CDR1 and CDR2 sequences are SGHNT and YYREEE (reference sequence). The CDR3 nucleotides are TGTGCCAGCAACCCCCGGGAGGGATCAGATACGCAGTATTTT. This translates into CASNPREGSDTQYF.

This chain connects TRBV30 to TRBJ1-4, with 9 bases fitting TRBD1. Trimming at V came to 5 bases and at J to 2 bases, leaving 6 bases not matched to a gene. The CDR3 consists of 15 residues. Looked up from germline, CDR1 is GTSNPN and CDR2 is SVGIG (reference sequence). The CDR3 sequence is CAWGGQGMTNEKLFF. In DNA form, the CDR3 reads TGTGCCTGGGGGGGACAGGGCATGACTAATGAAAAACTGTTTTTT. The whole variable domain, remainder taken from reference TRBV30 and TRBJ1-4, is SQTIHQWPATLVQPVGSPLSLECTVEGTSNPNLYWYRQAAGRGLQLLFYSVGIGQISSEVPQNLSASRPQDRQFILSSKKLLLSDSGFYLCAWGGQGMTNEKLFFGSGTQLSVL.

This clone occurred a few times. The V call is TRBV19, the J call TRBJ2-2, with D possibly matching TRBD1 (6 bases). Germline CDR1 reads LNHDA; CDR2 reads SQIVND (reference sequence). V shed 4 bases and J shed 3 bases, with 6 bases lying between them. CDR3 length: 13 residues. This CDR3 reads CASSNRDTGELFF. In DNA, the CDR3 is TGTGCCAGTAGTAACAGGGACACCGGGGAGCTGTTTTTT.

The chain employs TRBV7-8 and TRBJ1-2; 11 positions match TRBD1. The V segment lost 9 bases and the J segment 8 bases; nucleotides outside the gene matches: 8. From germline, CDR1 is SGHVS and CDR2 FQNEAQ. The CDR3 has 13 residues. The CDR3 DNA reads TGTGCCAGTACCGGGACAGGGGGAAAGGGCTACACCTTC. Its translation: CASTGTGGKGYTF.

The chain joins TRBV7-6 to TRBJ2-7; TRBD1 matches at 9 bases. The CDR3 extends over 15 amino acids. In germline, CDR1 is SGHVS, CDR2 FNYEAQ. The V and J ends lost 2 bases and 1 base, in that order; junction bases with no gene match: 3. DNA for the CDR3: TGTGCCAGCAGCTTACGACAGGGGGGGTCCTACGAGCAGTACTTC. Its protein is CASSLRQGGSYEQYF.

The CDR3 is CAIQGARGTEAFF. CDR3 nucleotides: TGTGCCATCCAGGGGGCGCGGGGCACTGAAGCTTTCTTT. The rearrangement joins TRBV10-3 to TRBJ1-1, with 8 bases that match TRBD1. This CDR3 contains 13 residues. CDR1 ENHRY and CDR2 SYGVKD come from the germline V gene. The V segment lost 8 bases and the J segment 4 bases; nucleotides outside the gene matches: 6.

The J gene is TRBJ2-5, the V gene TRBV4-2; 8 nucleotides agree with TRBD1. Germline CDR1 is LGHNA and CDR2 is YNFKEQ. Trimming at V came to 8 bases and at J to 2 bases, leaving 10 bases not matched to a gene. The CDR3 sequence is 15 residues long. CDR3 in DNA: TGTGCCAGCGGAGGACAGGGAGGACGTCAAGAGACCCAGTACTTC. As protein: CASGGQGGRQETQYF.

This clone was recorded once. The rearrangement uses TRBV7-8 and TRBJ2-3; possibly TRBD2 for D (7 bases). This CDR3 has 15 amino acids. V was trimmed by 2 bases and J by 2 bases, leaving 11 bases between them. Per the germline V gene, CDR1 is SGHVS and CDR2 is FQNEAQ. CDR3 sequence: CASSLRGGHTDTQYF. Written as DNA, the CDR3 is TGTGCCAGCAGCTTAAGGGGGGGGCACACAGATACGCAGTATTTT.